The text below deals with one TCR beta chain. V was shortened by 6 bases and J by 0 bases, with 5 bases between the two germline ends. This CDR3 comprises 12 residues. Germline V gene lookup returns CDR1 MDHEN and CDR2 SYDVKM. The data belong to a study of blood T cell repertoires in COVID-19. Study at large: Researchers got acute and convalescent COVID-19 samples from the United States, Italy and Spain. PBMCs, B-cell-depleted T cells, or T cells were the source of the cDNA or gDNA that made up the material.

Original processing notes: How many nucleated cells were present was estimated from reference gene primer amplification. Measured with immunoSEQ multiplex PCR; TCRdb has only the in-frame clones, and not every one. V and J calls and clone size are given by that table; D and trimming were obtained from the DNA. The sample records a few hundred thousand clones, 65% to 90% being singletons. The V and J genes are TRBV28 and TRBJ1-1, with no clear D. Specimen: peripheral blood. The receptor's source is a woman aged 45-65 years with acute or convalescent COVID-19. The CDR3 here is CASSQVNTEAFF. DNA for the CDR3: TGTGCCAGCAGCCAGGTGAACACTGAAGCTTTCTTT.